One sample yielded the 7 T cell receptor beta chains listed below, sequenced in a study of cytomegalovirus exposure and HLA in healthy donors. PCR used 60 Vbeta primers and 13 Jbeta primers. Clones were sequenced by immunoSEQ multiplex PCR, and TCRdb holds only the in-frame ones, with some missing. The sample gives 100,000 to 150,000 clones, about 80% of which show up once; about 3.5% is in the top ten. The sample was PBMCs. These TCRs come from a man aged 35-49 years in good health and CMV-seronegative.

Only one count was recorded for this clone. The rearrangement links TRBV5-1 to TRBJ1-1, with 7 bases aligning to TRBD1. The ends lost 7 bases at V and 2 bases at J; junction bases unmatched: 8. CDR1 and CDR2 (germline): SGHRS, YFSETQ. The CDR3 totals 14 residues. The CDR3 DNA is TGCGCCAGCTGCTCCGGGACAGCTAACACTGAAGCTTTCTTT. Translated, it gives CASCSGTANTEAFF.

The chain carries TRBV5-6 and TRBJ1-1; no clear D. The CDR3 runs 14 residues. The V gene's germline CDR1 is SGHDT and CDR2 YYEEEE. The V end lost 0 bases, the J end lost 1 base, and 7 bases lay between the germline ends. For the CDR3, the DNA is TGTGCCAGCAGCTTGGATCCCGGGAACACTGAAGCTTTCTTT. Translation gives CASSLDPGNTEAFF.

V is TRBV11-1 and J is TRBJ2-6, with D uncertain. CDR3 length: 17 amino acids. In germline, CDR1 is SGHAT, CDR2 FQDESV (reference sequence). Trimming took 10 bases from V and 0 from J, leaving 19 bases between them. CDR3 amino acids: CATIPGHGNSGANVLTF. As DNA, the CDR3 is TGTGCCACCATCCCAGGTCACGGCAACTCTGGGGCCAACGTCCTGACTTTC.

The rearrangement joins TRBV5-8 to TRBJ2-7; perhaps TRBD2 as D (6 bases). Per germline, CDR1 SGHTS and CDR2 YDEGEE. Trimming pared 0 bases from V and 7 bases from J, leaving 8 bases between. CDR3 length: 12 amino acids. DNA of the CDR3: TGTGCCAGCAGCTTGGTCCGGGAGGAGCAGTACTTC. Its translation: CASSLVREEQYF.

This sequence joins TRBV6-5 and TRBJ2-3, with TRBD2 matching 8 bases. With V trimmed by 4 bases and J by 1 base, 4 bases remained unmatched. Germline V CDR1 and CDR2: MNHEY, SVGAGI. This CDR3 is 15 amino acids long. CDR3 sequence reads: CASSSGGIGTDTQYF. The DNA for the CDR3 is TGTGCCAGCAGTTCGGGGGGGATAGGCACAGATACGCAGTATTTT.

This chain uses TRBV11-3 with TRBJ2-2, with 11 bases fitting TRBD1. V was pared by 4 bases and J by 4 bases, with 2 bases of the junction left unmatched. This CDR3 is built from 15 residues. Germline V gene data show CDR1 as SGHNT and CDR2 as YENEEA. Here the CDR3 DNA reads TGTGCCAGCAGCTGGGGGACAGGGGGCACCGGGGAGCTGTTTTTT. Its translation is CASSWGTGGTGELFF.

The chain carries TRBV5-4 and TRBJ1-2; 7 nucleotides line up with TRBD1. CDR3 length: 15 amino acids. V was pared by 4 bases and J by 4 bases, with 10 bases of the junction left unmatched. In germline, CDR1 is SGHNT, CDR2 YYREEE (reference sequence). CDR3 region: CASSASQGVGYGYTF. In nucleotides, the CDR3 is TGTGCCAGCAGCGCCTCCCAGGGGGTCGGCTATGGCTACACCTTC.